The source of this TCR beta chain is a study of identical twins (dated by TCRdb to about 2016). About the full investigation: The study deep-sequenced TCR alpha and beta repertoires from monozygotic twins, unrelated adults of various ages and cord blood to test whether fetal clonotypes persist. To rule out contamination, replicate twin experiments were performed at different times with different library preparation protocols. Findings and caveats that apply to the study as a whole: Zero-insertion analyses could be partly confounded by invariant T cells such as MAIT and iNKT, though diverse VJ usage argued against such confounding for most clonotypes. Excess twin sharing in beta out-of-frame sequences was weaker because fewer shared sequences lowered the signal-to-noise ratio. Compared with coincidental sharing between unrelated individuals, out-of-frame TCR alpha sequences shared between twins had an excess of sequences with low generation probability. Abundant cord blood beta clonotypes had fewer insertions, young adult naive repertoires showed a similar but weaker trend, and memory repertoires showed no such trend. In monozygotic twins, out-of-frame TCR alpha sharing was systematically underestimated by recombination models, although the models agreed with sharing between unrelated individuals. Because the same donors could not be followed over many years, conclusions were based on cross-sectional statistical analysis.

From cysteine to phenylalanine, the CDR3 is 15 amino acids long. The read is trimmed to its CDR3 DNA, 45 bases read in frame from base 1. Trimming costs V 1 base and J 0 bases, and their ends lie 9 bases apart. Per the germline V gene (reference sequence), DFQATT is the CDR1 and SNEGSKA is the CDR2. Every donor was a healthy Caucasian. Three pairs of female monozygotic twins, all aged roughly 18 to 29 years, made up the twin cohort. The RNA used for TCR libraries was isolated from peripheral blood mononuclear cells. A few counts support this clonotype. Its antigen remains undetermined. Per-base qualities were not stored, and no clone one base away is much larger. Library preparation employed 5' RACE. The sequencer listed for this sample is Illumina HiSeq 2000. A universal primer binding site was introduced by template switching, and a unique molecular identifier was present in the final cDNA, enabling accurate counting of TCR cDNA molecules. First-strand cDNA for TCR alpha and beta chains was synthesized from specific primers in the conserved constant-segment region. Each cDNA library was double barcoded, with a SMART-Mk sample barcode plus Illumina barcodes, to control for contamination. Two successive PCR steps introduced TruSeq adapter sequences along with Illumina sample barcodes. The Illumina HiSeq platform was used with custom primers to sequence TCR alpha and beta cDNA libraries. In the paper's pipeline: MiGEC processed the raw reads to extract unique molecular identifiers, while MiXCR was used to determine the CDR3 positions. For each individual, recombination models were inferred using an EM algorithm with the repgenHMM and IGoR tools. Shared clonotypes were analyzed with the tcR package in R, and sharing was normalized by the product of cloneset sizes. Out-of-frame nonproductive sequences were analyzed to study raw recombination free of thymic and clonal selection effects. The public reads were quality trimmed at Q25 with fastp and then assembled into clones with MiXCR by TCRdb, keeping productive beta chains. Each entry is one CDR3 protein sequence, shown with its most common DNA and genes. These V and J calls originate from TCRdb's pipeline instead of the authors' own analysis. This sample holds under 800,000 distinct CDR3 sequences; approximately 21% were observed only once. The ten largest account for roughly 4% of the sample.

These same data were also listed under a study on T cells expressing NK-cell markers. As the second paper documents: In sorted CD3+CD56+NKG2C+, CD3+CD56+NKG2C- and CD3+CD56-NKG2C+ T-cell subsets from about 8 donors, TCR beta-chain repertoires were profiled. Of the eight sequenced donors, seven were found to be HCMV-seropositive and one was found to be HCMV-seronegative. To restrict sorting to alphabetaTCR-expressing T cells, an anti-gammadeltaTCR antibody was added in several experiments. In 6 or 7 donors, the dominant CD3+CD56+NKG2C+ clonotypes ranked among the top 10 CD8+ clonotypes, making up roughly 1.0-8% of CD8+ T cells. Those dominant clonotypes were again the most abundant among CD3+CD56-NKG2C+ cells in several donors, at about 28.3-60.1%. Whether the expanded NKG2C-expressing T cell clones were specific for HCMV antigens was left unclear. The study sequenced eight donors, all healthy volunteers chosen at random: three men and five women. A commercial ELISA kit detecting HCMV-specific IgG in serum was used to determine HCMV serostatus. For more than five donors, bulk peripheral blood T-cell repertoires were additionally sequenced from unsorted PBMC. MIGEC was used to demultiplex reads and group reads by UMI, and MiTCR was used to assemble and quantify clonotypes. Only TCR cDNA sequences supported by at least two reads were kept to exclude erroneous sequences. The tcR package was used for downstream repertoire analysis, with clonotypes matched between fractions based on CDR3 nucleotide sequence plus V segment. VDJmatch was used to annotate antigen specificity against VDJdb, with one amino acid substitution allowed in CDR3.

The chain was built from TRBV20-1 and TRBJ2-2; the D gene is unclear. The sequence derives from a woman in her late teens or twenties in good health. The material sequenced was PBMCs. The sequenced DNA is TGCAGTGCTAGAGCCCGAGGCACGAACACCGGGGAGCTGTTTTTT. This codes for CSARARGTNTGELFF.